This T cell receptor (beta chain) was observed in a study of T-cell reconstitution after alpha-beta-depleted transplantation in children. Preparation of the TCRbeta library used unique molecular identifiers. TCRdb ran MiXCR on the PCR reads and lists one entry per CDR3 protein. Found here are around 380,000 distinct CDR3 sequences, approximately 11% of them singletons; the top ten hold nearly 5.5%. This receptor was obtained from a human donor who donated a stem cell graft to a child with acute myeloid leukemia. Here the sequenced sample was PBMCs from the stem cell graft donor, taken from the stem cell graft.

CDR3: CASSYGLAGEETQYF. CDR3 DNA: TGTGCCAGCAGCTACGGACTAGCGGGGGAAGAGACCCAGTACTTC. The rearrangement links TRBV5-4 to TRBJ2-5; 13 nucleotides agree with TRBD2. With 3 bases clipped from V and 3 bases from J, the junction kept 2 bases outside the gene matches. Germline V gives CDR1 SGHNT, CDR2 YYREEE (reference sequence). The CDR3 is 15 amino acids. Together with reference TRBV5-4 and TRBJ2-5, the CDR3 gives the full variable domain: ETGVTQSPTHLIKTRGQQVTLRCSSQSGHNTVSWYQQALGQGPQFIFQYYREEENGRGNFPPRFSGLQFPNYSSELNVNALELDDSALYLCASSYGLAGEETQYFGPGTRLLVL.